The clone carrying this T cell receptor (beta chain) was seen once. Its antigen is as yet unknown. The sample comes from a study of OX40 agonist ivuxolimab in advanced cancers. Study background: Patients received the agonistic anti-OX40 (CD134) antibody ivuxolimab.

Sequencing was performed with immunoSEQ multiplex PCR; in TCRdb, only in-frame clones are kept and a portion is missing. The data contain approximately 50,000 clones, less than 90% of them singletons. General study points: Low normalized T-cell clonal expansion also characterized some of the nonresponders. It was not determined which antigens were specifically recognized by the peripheral T cells that had undergone clonal expansion. At doses 0.1 to 3.0 mg/kg, CD4+ and CD8+ clones expanded.

In germline, CDR1 is SGHAT, CDR2 FQDESV (reference sequence). The J segment lost 4 bases and the V segment lost 5 bases, leaving 7 bases of the junction unmatched. This CDR3 spans 15 amino acids. Sequenced here: CD4+ or CD8+ T cells sorted from blood, sampled in a trial of the OX40 agonist ivuxolimab. The rearrangement links TRBV11-1 to TRBJ2-1; 8 positions agree with TRBD2. The clonotype originates from an adult with an advanced solid tumor such as melanoma, head and neck, liver or kidney cancer. CDR3 amino acids: CASSPREGRYNEQFF. DNA of the CDR3: TGTGCCAGCAGCCCCCGGGAGGGTCGATACAATGAGCAGTTCTTC.